The 9 T cell receptor beta chains below come from one sample, sequenced in a study of blood T cell repertoires in COVID-19. Data came from immunoSEQ multiplex PCR; TCRdb stores just in-frame clones and leaves some out. The sample includes over 150,000 clones, roughly four fifths of them seen just once. The sample taken for sequencing was peripheral blood. The source of these receptors is a woman aged 80 or over with acute or convalescent COVID-19.

CDR3 sequence: CASGYAGGNSPLHF. The CDR3 DNA follows: TGTGCCAGCGGGTACGCCGGGGGTAATTCACCCCTCCACTTT. The gene calls are TRBV6-5 and TRBJ1-6; a possible D gene is TRBD1 (5 bases). The CDR3 contains 14 residues. Germline CDR1 and CDR2: MNHEY and SVGAGI. V was pared by 8 bases and J by 6 bases, with 14 bases between.

The rearrangement links TRBV3-1 (or the pseudogene TRBV3-2) to TRBJ1-2, with TRBD1 matching 7 bases. This CDR3 has 16 amino acids. J was trimmed by 5 bases and V by 0 bases; bases with no gene match: 9. Per the germline V gene, CDR1 is LGHDT and CDR2 is YNNKEL (reference sequence). The DNA for the CDR3 is TGTGCCAGCAGCCAAGAATTTCAGACAGGGCGGTATGGCTACACCTTC. It encodes CASSQEFQTGRYGYTF.

The genes are TRBV6-4 and TRBJ2-3; possibly TRBD2 for D (5 bases). This CDR3 region has 15 residues. Per germline, CDR1 MRHNA and CDR2 SNTAGT. The CDR3 nucleotides read TGTGACTTGCTTCCGGGCCATCGAGGGTCAGATACGCAGTATTTT. Encoded protein: CDLLPGHRGSDTQYF.

The chain couples TRBV28 to TRBJ1-5, with D perhaps TRBD1 (5 bases). The CDR3 has 13 residues. V was shortened by 6 bases and J by 0 bases, with 6 bases between the two germline ends. In germline, CDR1 is MDHEN, CDR2 SYDVKM. CDR3 sequence reads: CASRQDSNQPQHF. Here the CDR3 DNA reads TGTGCCAGCAGACAGGATAGCAATCAGCCCCAGCATTTT.

The chain has TRBV5-4 and TRBJ1-2; TRBD1 might be the D (5 bases). Germline V gene data show CDR1 as SGHNT and CDR2 as YYREEE (reference sequence). The CDR3 extends over 13 amino acids. The germline V and J ends were trimmed by 0 bases and 4 bases, with 7 bases remaining between them. The CDR3 nucleotides read TGTGCCAGCAGCTTGGGGGACTCCTATGGCTACACCTTC. It translates to CASSLGDSYGYTF.

This CDR3 is CASSIPTENNEQFF. The CDR3 nucleotides are TGTGCCAGCAGCATACCGACAGAAAACAATGAGCAGTTCTTC. The chain links TRBV7-2 to TRBJ2-1, with D maybe TRBD1 (5 bases). The V gene's germline CDR1 is SGHTA and CDR2 FQGNSA. The CDR3 totals 14 residues. The V end was cut by 5 bases, the J end by 5 bases, with 13 bases between. The variable domain in full, with the rest retrieved from reference TRBV7-2 and TRBJ2-1, is GAGVSQSPSNKVTEKGKDVELRCDPISGHTALYWYRQSLGQGLEFLIYFQGNSAPDKSGLPSDRFSAERTGGSVSTLTIQRTQQEDSAVYLCASSIPTENNEQFFGPGTRLTVL.

This clone was detected only once. The rearrangement joins TRBV2 to TRBJ2-2; 7 bases agree with TRBD1. Germline values: CDR1 SNHLY, CDR2 FYNNEI. The CDR3 sequence is 16 residues long. V was pared by 6 bases and J by 4 bases, with 11 bases of the junction left unmatched. DNA of the CDR3: TGTGCCAGCAGCCCGGGACAGCGATGGACCACCGGGGAGCTGTTTTTT. Translated, it gives CASSPGQRWTTGELFF.

The chain combines TRBV11-2 with TRBJ2-7, with 7 positions matching TRBD1. The CDR3 spans 12 residues. CDR1 and CDR2 (germline): SGHAT, FQNNGV. The J segment lost 6 bases and the V segment lost 5 bases, leaving 4 bases of the junction unmatched. The CDR3 protein is CASSLTGAEQYF. CDR3 sequence (DNA): TGTGCCAGCAGCCTAACAGGGGCCGAGCAGTACTTC.

This clone was counted a single time. The chain combines TRBV7-3 with TRBJ2-7; D remains ambiguous. Per the germline V gene, CDR1 is SGHTA and CDR2 is FQGTGA. This CDR3 contains 13 residues. V gave up 7 bases and J gave up 2 bases, with 12 bases separating them. This CDR3 is CASKRVIPYEQYF. CDR3 nucleotide sequence: TGTGCCAGCAAACGAGTGATCCCCTACGAGCAGTACTTC.